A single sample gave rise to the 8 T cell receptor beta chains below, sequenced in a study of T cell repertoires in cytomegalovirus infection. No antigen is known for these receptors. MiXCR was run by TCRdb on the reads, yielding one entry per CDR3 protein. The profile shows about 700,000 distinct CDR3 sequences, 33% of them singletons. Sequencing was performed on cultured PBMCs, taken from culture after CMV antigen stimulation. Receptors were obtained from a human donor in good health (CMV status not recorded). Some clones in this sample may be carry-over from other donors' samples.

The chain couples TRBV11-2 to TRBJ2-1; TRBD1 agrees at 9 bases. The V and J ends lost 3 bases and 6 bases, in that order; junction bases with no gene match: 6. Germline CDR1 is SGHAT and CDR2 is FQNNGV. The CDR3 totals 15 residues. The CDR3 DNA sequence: TGTGCCAGCAGCTTCACAGGGGGCTCGGTCAATGAGCAGTTCTTC. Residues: CASSFTGGSVNEQFF.

The CDR3, as DNA: TGTGCCACCAGCAGAGATCCGCCAAAACAGTACTTC. This encodes CATSRDPPKQYF. The V and J genes are TRBV15 and TRBJ2-7; D is unresolved. Trimming removed 0 bases at V and 10 bases at J, with 10 bases between. Germline CDR1 and CDR2: LNHNV and YYDKDF (reference sequence). This CDR3 is 12 amino acids long. The full variable domain, its missing parts supplied by reference TRBV15 and TRBJ2-7, is DAMVIQNPRYQVTQFGKPVTLSCSQTLNHNVMYWYQQKSSQAPKLLFHYYDKDFNNEADTPDNFQSRRPNTSFCFLDIRSPGLGDTAMYLCATSRDPPKQYFGPGTRLTVT.

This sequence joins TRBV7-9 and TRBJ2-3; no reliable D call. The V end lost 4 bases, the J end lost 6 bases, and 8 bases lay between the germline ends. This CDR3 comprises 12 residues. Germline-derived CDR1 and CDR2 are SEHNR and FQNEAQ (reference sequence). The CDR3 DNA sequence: TGTGCCAGCAGCTCCCTTGAGGATACGCAGTATTTT. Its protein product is CASSSLEDTQYF.

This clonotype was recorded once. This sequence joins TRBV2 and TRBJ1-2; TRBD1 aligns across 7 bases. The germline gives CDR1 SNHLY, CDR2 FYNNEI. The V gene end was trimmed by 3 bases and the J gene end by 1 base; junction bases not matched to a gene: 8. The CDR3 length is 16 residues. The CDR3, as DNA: TGTGCCAGCAGTGAGAGGGGGGACAGAAATAACTATGGCTACACCTTC. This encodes CASSERGDRNNYGYTF.

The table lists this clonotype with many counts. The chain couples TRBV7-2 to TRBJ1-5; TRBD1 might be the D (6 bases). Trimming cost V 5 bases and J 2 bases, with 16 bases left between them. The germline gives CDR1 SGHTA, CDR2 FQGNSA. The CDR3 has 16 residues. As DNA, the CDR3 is TGTGCCAGCAGCCCCTCCGGGACATTTGGCAATCAGCCCCAGCATTTT. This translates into CASSPSGTFGNQPQHF. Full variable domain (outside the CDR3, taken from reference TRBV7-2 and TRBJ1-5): GAGVSQSPSNKVTEKGKDVELRCDPISGHTALYWYRQSLGQGLEFLIYFQGNSAPDKSGLPSDRFSAERTGGSVSTLTIQRTQQEDSAVYLCASSPSGTFGNQPQHFGDGTRLSIL.

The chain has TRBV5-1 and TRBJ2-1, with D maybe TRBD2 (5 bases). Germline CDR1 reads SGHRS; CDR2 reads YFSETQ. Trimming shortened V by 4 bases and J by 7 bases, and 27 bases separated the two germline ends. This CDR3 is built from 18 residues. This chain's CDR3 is CASSGILVAGPKGNEQFF. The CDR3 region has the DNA TGCGCCAGCAGCGGTATCTTGGTGGCGGGCCCCAAGGGAAATGAGCAGTTCTTC.

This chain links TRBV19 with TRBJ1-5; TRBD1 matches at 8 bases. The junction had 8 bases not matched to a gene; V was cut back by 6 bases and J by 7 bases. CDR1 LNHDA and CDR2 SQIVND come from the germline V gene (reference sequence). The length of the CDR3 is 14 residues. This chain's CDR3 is CASRNPGGRQPQHF. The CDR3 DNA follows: TGTGCCAGTAGAAACCCAGGGGGCAGGCAGCCCCAGCATTTT.

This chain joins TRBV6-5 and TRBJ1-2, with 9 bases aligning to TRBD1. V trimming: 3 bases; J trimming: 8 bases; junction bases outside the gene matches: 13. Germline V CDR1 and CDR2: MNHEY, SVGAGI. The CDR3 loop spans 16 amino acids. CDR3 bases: TGTGCCAGCAGTTATACCGGGACAGGGTTTTCACCCGGCTACACCTTC. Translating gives CASSYTGTGFSPGYTF.